The clone carrying this TCR beta chain was picked up a small number of times. This specimen belongs to a study of response to subunit inactivated influenza vaccine. The V and J ends lost 4 bases and 1 base, in that order; junction bases with no gene match: 5. The germline gives CDR1 ENHRY, CDR2 SYGVKD. This CDR3 contains 17 residues. TCRdb reprocessed the RT-PCR reads via MiXCR and lists one record per CDR3 protein. The sample yields approximately 170,000 distinct CDR3 sequences, about an eighth seen once. The same data also contributed to another study, on T cells expressing NK-cell markers. That work adds: TCR beta cDNA was generated via 5'RACE template switching incorporating UMIs. Seven donors tested HCMV-seropositive and one tested seronegative among the eight sequenced. The contribution of dominant NKG2C+ clonotypes to CD8+ T cells in more than five donors was roughly 1.0-7.5%. Among several donors, these clonotypes also ranked first in the CD3+CD56-NKG2C+ fraction. Whether expanded NKG2C+ T cell clones were HCMV specific stayed uncertain.

The V and J genes are TRBV10-3 and TRBJ2-6, with 9 bases lining up with TRBD1. Sequencing was performed on CD8+ T cells sorted from PBMCs, taken 11 to 12 days after vaccination. The TCR was taken from a man in his forties or fifties who received an inactivated influenza vaccine. The CDR3 DNA reads as TGTGCCATCAGTGGGGGACAGGGACCATCTGGGGCCAACGTCCTGACTTTC. This translates into CAISGGQGPSGANVLTF.